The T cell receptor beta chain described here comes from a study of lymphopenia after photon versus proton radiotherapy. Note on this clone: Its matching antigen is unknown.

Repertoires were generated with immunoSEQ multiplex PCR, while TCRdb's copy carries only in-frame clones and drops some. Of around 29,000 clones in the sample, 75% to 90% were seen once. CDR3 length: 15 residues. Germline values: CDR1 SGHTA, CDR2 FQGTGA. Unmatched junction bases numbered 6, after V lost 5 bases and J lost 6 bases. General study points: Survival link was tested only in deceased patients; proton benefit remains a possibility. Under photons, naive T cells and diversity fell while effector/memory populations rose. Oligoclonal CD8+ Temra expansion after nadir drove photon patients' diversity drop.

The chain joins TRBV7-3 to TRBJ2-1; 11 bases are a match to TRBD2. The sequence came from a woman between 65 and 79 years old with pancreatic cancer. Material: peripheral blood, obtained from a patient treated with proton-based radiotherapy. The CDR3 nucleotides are TGTGCCAGCAGCGGGTTAGCGGGAGGGAGCAATGAGCAGTTCTTC. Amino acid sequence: CASSGLAGGSNEQFF.